This T cell receptor (beta chain) was captured in a study of persistence of HIV-infected CD4 T cells. Study-wide points: Degenerate expanded CDR3beta sequences were enriched among CMV- and Gag-responding cells. Proviral oligoclonality tracked with TCR oligoclonality within the same sorted cells.

An overlapping HIV-1 Gag peptide pool stimulated these cells at about 1 ug/peptide/mL. Sorting of responding CD4+ T cells relied on upregulated CD40 ligand together with CD69. On this clone: Its matching antigen is unknown. Other DNA sequences from this sample encode an identical CDR3 as well.

Sequencing used immunoSEQ version 4 in survey mode. Some clones are missing from TCRdb's copy, which holds only in-frame ones; the method was immunoSEQ multiplex PCR. Of about 19,000 clones listed, about 60% are singletons. The V and J ends lost 3 bases and 1 base respectively, with 5 bases between them. This CDR3 contains 13 residues. Germline loops: CDR1 LGHNT, CDR2 FRNRAP. The sequencing used CD4+ T cells sorted from PBMCs after roughly 19-hour stimulation, collected from a patient who received antiretroviral therapy. This sequence joins TRBV12-5 and TRBJ2-3; D call uncertain. The clonotype comes from an adult woman with HIV who was CMV-seropositive. CDR3: CASGFTGTDTQYF. The CDR3 region has the DNA TGTGCTAGTGGTTTTACGGGCACAGATACGCAGTATTTT.